The 6 T cell receptor beta chains listed next were all sequenced from one sample in a study of blood T cells in healthy people across ages. Using a J-beta primer mix together with a sample-barcoded 5' primer, a second PCR was run for about 7 to 12 cycles. Via MiXCR, TCRdb re-called the 5' RACE reads, giving one row per CDR3 protein. The data hold 550,000 to 650,000 distinct CDR3 sequences, with around a quarter observed a single time. These data were likewise used in another study, on T cells of mothers and their children.

Sequenced material: blood. The receptor source for this set is a boy aged 2 to 10 in good health.

This clonotype was counted a few times. This sequence joins TRBV29-1 and TRBJ1-1; TRBD1 aligns across 8 bases. The CDR3 has 13 amino acids. Germline-derived CDR1 and CDR2 are SQVTM and ANQGSEA. J gave up 5 bases and V 5 bases, and 7 bases lay outside the gene matches. DNA of the CDR3: TGCAGCGTTTACGGGACAGGTGGAACTGAAGCTTTCTTT. Its protein is CSVYGTGGTEAFF.

The V gene is TRBV11-2, the J gene TRBJ2-5, with D tentatively TRBD2 (6 bases). CDR3 size: 16 residues. The V end lost 2 bases, the J end lost 5 bases, and 18 bases lay between the germline ends. Germline CDR1 SGHAT, CDR2 FQNNGV. The CDR3 nucleotides read TGTGCCAGCAGCTTAACCTCTCCCTACAGCGGGGAGACCCAGTACTTC. Protein product: CASSLTSPYSGETQYF.

This chain uses TRBV3-1 with TRBJ1-6; no firm D call. Germline V gene sequence: CDR1 LGHDT, CDR2 YNNKEL (reference sequence). Trimming pared 0 bases from V and 10 bases from J, leaving 10 bases between. This CDR3 is 14 amino acids long. The CDR3 nucleotides are TGTGCCAGCAGCCAAGATGGGGTACGGTCACCCCTCCACTTT. Amino acids: CASSQDGVRSPLHF.

V is TRBV5-4 and J is TRBJ2-3; D call uncertain. This CDR3 spans 17 amino acids. V was pared by 2 bases and J by 0 bases, with 16 bases between. Germline V gives CDR1 SGHNT, CDR2 YYREEE (reference sequence). The CDR3 DNA is TGTGCCAGCAGCTTTCGCCAGCTTATACCTAGCACAGATACGCAGTATTTT. Protein: CASSFRQLIPSTDTQYF.

This chain connects TRBV7-2 to TRBJ2-5; TRBD1 aligns across 7 bases. Germline V gives CDR1 SGHTA, CDR2 FQGNSA. Unmatched junction bases numbered 6, after V lost 2 bases and J lost 3 bases. CDR3 size: 15 residues. CDR3 DNA sequence: TGTGCCAGCAGCTTACCTTCTACAGGGGAAGAGACCCAGTACTTC. It is translated as CASSLPSTGEETQYF.

This clonotype was seen more than once but under ten times. This chain links TRBV20-1 with TRBJ2-5; D is ambiguous. The CDR3 runs 11 residues. The V gene's germline CDR1 is DFQATT and CDR2 SNEGSKA (reference sequence). Trimming removed 4 bases at V and 3 bases at J, with 6 bases between. The CDR3 protein is CSATPKETQYF. The CDR3 nucleotides read TGCAGTGCTACCCCTAAAGAGACCCAGTACTTC.